The T cell receptor beta chain under discussion was sequenced for a study of blood T cell repertoires in COVID-19. Whole-study context: Sites across the United States, Italy and Spain contributed samples from acute and convalescent COVID-19.

The table came from immunoSEQ multiplex PCR; TCRdb's copy has only in-frame clones and leaves some out. The sample carries about 39,000 clones, 65% to 85% recorded once. In germline, CDR1 is SGHTA, CDR2 FQGTGA. The CDR3 has 16 residues. V lost 2 bases, J lost 9 bases, and 8 bases stayed unmatched. The sequence came from a man in his 60s in a cohort sampled during active COVID-19. This chain links TRBV7-3 with TRBJ2-1; TRBD2 aligns across 12 bases. What was sequenced was peripheral blood. CDR3 protein: CASSLDGTSGLSEQFF. The CDR3 nucleotides are TGTGCCAGCAGCTTAGACGGGACTAGCGGGTTGAGTGAGCAGTTCTTC.